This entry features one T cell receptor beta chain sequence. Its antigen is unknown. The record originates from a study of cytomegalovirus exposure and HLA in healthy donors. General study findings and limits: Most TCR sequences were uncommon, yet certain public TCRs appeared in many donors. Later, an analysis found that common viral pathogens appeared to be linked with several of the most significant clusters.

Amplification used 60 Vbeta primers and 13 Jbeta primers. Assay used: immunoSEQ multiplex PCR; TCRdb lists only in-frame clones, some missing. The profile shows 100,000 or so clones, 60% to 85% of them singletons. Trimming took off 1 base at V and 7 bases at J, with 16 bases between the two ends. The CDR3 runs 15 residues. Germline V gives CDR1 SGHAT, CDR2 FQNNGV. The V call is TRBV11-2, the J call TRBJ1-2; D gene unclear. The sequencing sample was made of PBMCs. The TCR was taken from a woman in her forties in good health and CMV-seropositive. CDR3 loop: CASSLAPSGFSGYTF. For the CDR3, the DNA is TGTGCCAGCAGCTTAGCCCCGTCGGGGTTTAGTGGCTACACCTTC.